Included here is one TCR beta chain sequence, with context. What it recognizes is unknown. These data are taken from a study of Ad26.COV2.S vaccination and SARS-CoV-2 variants. Background on the study: The donor belonged to the COV1001 Ad26.COV2.S trial arm.

Profiling relied on immunoSEQ multiplex PCR, and the TCRdb table lists in-frame clones only, not all of them. The table records about 330,000 clones, almost 90% of them present only once. Study-wide results and limits: Spike-specific TCR breadth was greater after Ad26.COV2.S than placebo.

The treatment was: roughly 20 received Ad26.COV2.S at low or high dose, single or two shots; roughly five received placebo; per-sample allocation not given. Sampling occurred on day 63 after the first vaccine or placebo injection. Whoever gave the sample was an adult aged 18-55 years in Boston. This CDR3 spans 15 amino acids. V was shortened by 7 bases and J by 0 bases, with 13 bases between the two germline ends. Germline V gene data show CDR1 as MGHRA and CDR2 as YSYEKL. The V call is TRBV4-1, the J call TRBJ2-1, with D possibly matching TRBD2 (5 bases). This specimen consisted of peripheral blood, obtained in a trial of Ad26.COV2.S vaccine versus placebo. The TCR was taken from a person between 18 and 60 years old who received the Ad26.COV2.S COVID-19 vaccine or a placebo. The CDR3 reads CASTPVSGSYNEQFF. As DNA, the CDR3 is TGCGCCAGCACTCCCGTGAGCGGCTCCTACAATGAGCAGTTCTTC.